The rows below give T cell receptor beta chains drawn from one sample of a study of shared clonotypes between healthy human individuals. The table came from immunoSEQ multiplex PCR; TCRdb's copy has only in-frame clones and leaves some out. This sample has fewer than 2.5 million clones, with 80% to 95% found just once. Sequencing was carried out using naive CD4+ T cells from PBMCs. These TCRs come from a man younger than 35 in good health. Some clones in this sample may be carry-over from other donors' samples. CDR3s include the opening cysteine and the closing phenylalanine or tryptophan. Each record gives: V gene, J gene, CDR3 length, CDR3 protein.

v_gene: TRBV15; j_gene: TRBJ2-7; len: 12; CDR3aa: CATSGDGYEQYF
v_gene: TRBV9; j_gene: TRBJ2-3; len: 16; CDR3aa: CASSALGLPSTDTQYF
v_gene: TRBV11-3; j_gene: TRBJ2-2; len: 14; CDR3aa: CASSLDYRAGELFF
v_gene: TRBV19; j_gene: TRBJ2-3; len: 18; CDR3aa: CASSASGTSGRGTDTQYF
v_gene: TRBV18; j_gene: TRBJ2-3; len: 12; CDR3aa: CASSPDLFGQYF
v_gene: TRBV9; j_gene: TRBJ2-5; len: 13; CDR3aa: CASSQTPQETQYF
v_gene: TRBV7-9; j_gene: TRBJ2-7; len: 15; CDR3aa: CASSPRGALAYEQYF
v_gene: TRBV4-1; j_gene: TRBJ2-7; len: 18; CDR3aa: CASSPGTGASGPPYEQYF
v_gene: TRBV28; j_gene: TRBJ2-5; len: 15; CDR3aa: CASSFYSPAQETQYF
v_gene: TRBV7-9; j_gene: TRBJ1-6; len: 14; CDR3aa: CAMTTEAYNSPLHF
v_gene: TRBV6-1; j_gene: TRBJ1-1; len: 20; CDR3aa: CASSEVGVGSDRGRPAGAFF
v_gene: TRBV4-1; j_gene: TRBJ2-2; len: 17; CDR3aa: CASSPPGTAATGGELFF
v_gene: TRBV5-1; j_gene: -; len: 13; CDR3aa: CASSRWGSYEQYF
v_gene: TRBV18; j_gene: TRBJ2-6; len: 17; CDR3aa: CASSPIGTASGANVLTF
v_gene: TRBV7-9; j_gene: TRBJ2-2; len: 17; CDR3aa: CASSVRKGLRNTGELFF
v_gene: TRBV28; j_gene: TRBJ1-6; len: 11; CDR3aa: CASSGVMSLHF
v_gene: TRBV28; j_gene: TRBJ2-7; len: 15; CDR3aa: CASSFQGARVYEQYF
v_gene: TRBV2; j_gene: TRBJ2-3; len: 12; CDR3aa: CASSVGGGTQYF
v_gene: TRBV6-1; j_gene: TRBJ1-1; len: 12; CDR3aa: CASSETGEEAFF
v_gene: TRBV6-1; j_gene: TRBJ1-1; len: 13; CDR3aa: CASNPGLNTEAFF